A single sample is the source of the 5 T cell receptor beta chains below, sequenced in a study of cytomegalovirus exposure and HLA in healthy donors. The method was immunoSEQ multiplex PCR; TCRdb's version includes in-frame clones alone and lacks a portion of them. The sample contains around 300,000 clones, 70% to 90% of which appear only once. The source material was PBMCs. The source of these receptors is a woman younger than 35 in good health and CMV-seronegative.

This sequence joins TRBV11-1 and TRBJ1-4; unclear D gene. This CDR3 region has 15 residues. The germline V gene has CDR1 SGHAT and CDR2 FQDESV (reference sequence). V was cut by 1 base and J by 1 base, with 7 bases left in between. CDR3: CASSLGQLTNEKLFF. The CDR3 DNA sequence: TGTGCCAGCAGCTTAGGACAACTAACTAATGAAAAACTGTTTTTT.

The rearrangement uses TRBV5-1 and TRBJ2-7; TRBD1 is a possible D gene (5 bases). Germline V CDR1 and CDR2: SGHRS, YFSETQ. This CDR3 comprises 14 residues. V lost 0 bases and J lost 3, with 10 bases in between. The CDR3 nucleotides read TGCGCCAGCAGCTTGGGACAGCTGGGCTACGAGCAGTACTTC. Amino acids: CASSLGQLGYEQYF.

This clone was counted a single time. The V gene is TRBV5-4, the J gene TRBJ2-5; 7 bases line up with TRBD2. The germline V gene has CDR1 SGHNT and CDR2 YYREEE (reference sequence). This CDR3 has 14 residues. Losses at the gene ends were 0 bases for V and 9 bases for J; bases not matched to a gene: 8. The DNA for the CDR3 is TGTGCCAGCAGCTTGGTGAAGGCGGGGGTCCCCCAGTACTTC. Translating it yields CASSLVKAGVPQYF.

The J gene is TRBJ2-7, the V gene TRBV4-1; 7 nucleotides line up with TRBD2. The J segment lost 2 bases and the V segment lost 2 bases, leaving 6 bases of the junction unmatched. This CDR3 spans 15 amino acids. CDR1 and CDR2 (germline): MGHRA, YSYEKL. This chain's CDR3 is CASSQRSSGAYEQYF. The CDR3 DNA sequence: TGCGCCAGCAGCCAAAGATCTAGCGGAGCCTACGAGCAGTACTTC.

CDR3 in amino acids: CASSAGNSYNEQFF. CDR3 nucleotides: TGTGCCAGCAGTGCGGGTAACTCCTACAATGAGCAGTTCTTC. This chain uses TRBV5-8 with TRBJ2-1, with D possibly being TRBD2 (5 bases). The CDR3 spans 14 residues. The ends were cut back, 5 bases at V and 0 bases at J, with 9 bases in the middle. The germline V gene has CDR1 SGHTS and CDR2 YDEGEE. The full variable domain, rest sourced from reference TRBV5-8 and TRBJ2-1, is EAGVTQSPTHLIKTRGQQATLRCSPISGHTSVYWYQQALGLGLQFLLWYDEGEERNRGNFPPRFSGRQFPNYSSELNVNALELEDSALYLCASSAGNSYNEQFFGPGTRLTVL.